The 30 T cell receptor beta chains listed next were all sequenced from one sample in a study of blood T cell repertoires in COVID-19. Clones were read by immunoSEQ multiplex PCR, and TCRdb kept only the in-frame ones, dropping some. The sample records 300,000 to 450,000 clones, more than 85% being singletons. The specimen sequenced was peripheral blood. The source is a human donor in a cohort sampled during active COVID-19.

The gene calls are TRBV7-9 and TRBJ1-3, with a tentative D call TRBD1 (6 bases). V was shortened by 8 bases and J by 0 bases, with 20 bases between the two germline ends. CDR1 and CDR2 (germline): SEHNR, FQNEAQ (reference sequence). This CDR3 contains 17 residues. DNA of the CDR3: TGTGCCAGCCTCGGAACGACAGGACCGAGCTCTGGAAACACCATATATTTT. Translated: CASLGTTGPSSGNTIYF.

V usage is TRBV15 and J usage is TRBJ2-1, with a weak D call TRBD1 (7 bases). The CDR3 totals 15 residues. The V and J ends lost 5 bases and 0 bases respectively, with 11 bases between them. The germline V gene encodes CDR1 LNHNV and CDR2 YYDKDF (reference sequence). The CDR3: CATSGGGASYNEQFF. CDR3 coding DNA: TGTGCCACCAGCGGAGGGGGCGCCTCCTACAATGAGCAGTTCTTC.

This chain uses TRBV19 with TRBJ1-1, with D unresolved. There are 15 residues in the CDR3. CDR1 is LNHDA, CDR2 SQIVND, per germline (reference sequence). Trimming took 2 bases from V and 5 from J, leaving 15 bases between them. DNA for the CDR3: TGTGCCAGTAGTATACGGGAATCCATGGGGACTGAAGCTTTCTTT. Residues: CASSIRESMGTEAFF.

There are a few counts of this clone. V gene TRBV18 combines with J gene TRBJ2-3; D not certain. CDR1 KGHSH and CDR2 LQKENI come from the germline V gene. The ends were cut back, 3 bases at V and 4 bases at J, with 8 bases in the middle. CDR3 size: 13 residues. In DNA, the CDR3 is TGTGCCAGCTCACCCCCTCCCGCAGATACGCAGTATTTT. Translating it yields CASSPPPADTQYF.

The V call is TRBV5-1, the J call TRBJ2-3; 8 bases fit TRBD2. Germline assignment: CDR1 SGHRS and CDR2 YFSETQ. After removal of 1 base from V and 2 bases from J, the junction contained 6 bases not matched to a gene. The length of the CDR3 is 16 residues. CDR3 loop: CASSLKLAEITDTQYF. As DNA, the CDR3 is TGCGCCAGCAGCTTGAAACTAGCGGAGATCACAGATACGCAGTATTTT.

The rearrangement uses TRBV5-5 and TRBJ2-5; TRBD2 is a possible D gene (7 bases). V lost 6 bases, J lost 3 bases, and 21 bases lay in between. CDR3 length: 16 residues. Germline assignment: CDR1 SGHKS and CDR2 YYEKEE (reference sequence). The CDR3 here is CASTSVGGAWEETQYF. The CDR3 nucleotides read TGTGCCAGCACCTCCGTGGGGGGGGCGTGGGAAGAGACCCAGTACTTC.

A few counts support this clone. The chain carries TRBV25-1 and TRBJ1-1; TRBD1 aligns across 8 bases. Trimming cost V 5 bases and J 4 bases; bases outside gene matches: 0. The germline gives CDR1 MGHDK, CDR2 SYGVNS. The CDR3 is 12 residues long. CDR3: CASSQGATEAFF. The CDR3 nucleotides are TGTGCCAGCAGTCAGGGGGCCACTGAAGCTTTCTTT.

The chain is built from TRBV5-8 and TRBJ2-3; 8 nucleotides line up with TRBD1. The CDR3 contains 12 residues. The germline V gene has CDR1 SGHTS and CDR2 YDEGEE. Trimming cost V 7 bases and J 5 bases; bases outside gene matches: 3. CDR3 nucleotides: TGTGCCAGCCAGGGGGCTGGAGATACGCAGTATTTT. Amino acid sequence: CASQGAGDTQYF.

Here the CDR3 reads CAWSSGQQETQYF. The DNA for the CDR3 is TGTGCCTGGAGTTCGGGTCAGCAGGAGACCCAGTACTTC. The gene calls are TRBV30 and TRBJ2-5; D not resolved. From germline, CDR1 is GTSNPN and CDR2 SVGIG (reference sequence). The CDR3 extends over 13 amino acids. With 2 bases removed from V and 5 bases from J, the gap between germline ends came to 12 bases.

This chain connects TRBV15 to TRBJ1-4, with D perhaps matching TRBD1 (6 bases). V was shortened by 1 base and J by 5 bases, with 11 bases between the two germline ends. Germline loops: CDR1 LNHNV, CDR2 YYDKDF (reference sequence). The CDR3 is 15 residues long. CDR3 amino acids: CATSRGTAFNEKLFF. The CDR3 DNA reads TGTGCCACCAGCAGAGGGACAGCCTTCAATGAAAAACTGTTTTTT.

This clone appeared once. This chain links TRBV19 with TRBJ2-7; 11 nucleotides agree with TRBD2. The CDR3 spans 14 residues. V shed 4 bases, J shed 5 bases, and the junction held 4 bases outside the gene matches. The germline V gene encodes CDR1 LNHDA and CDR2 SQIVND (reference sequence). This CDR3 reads CASSKLAGVDEQYF. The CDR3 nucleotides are TGTGCCAGTAGTAAACTAGCGGGAGTTGACGAGCAGTACTTC.

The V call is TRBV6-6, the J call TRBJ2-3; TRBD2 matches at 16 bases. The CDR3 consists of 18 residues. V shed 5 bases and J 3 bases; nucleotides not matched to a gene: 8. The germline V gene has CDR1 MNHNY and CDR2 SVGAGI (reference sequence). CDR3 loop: CASSLTPGLAGGTDTQYF. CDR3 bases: TGTGCCAGCAGTCTTACACCGGGACTAGCGGGAGGGACAGATACGCAGTATTTT.

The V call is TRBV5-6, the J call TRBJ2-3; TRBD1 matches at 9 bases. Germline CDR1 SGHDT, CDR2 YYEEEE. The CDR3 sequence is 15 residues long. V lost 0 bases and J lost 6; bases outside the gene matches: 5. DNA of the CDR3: TGTGCCAGCAGCTTGGCCGGGACAGGGCCGGATACGCAGTATTTT. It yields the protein CASSLAGTGPDTQYF. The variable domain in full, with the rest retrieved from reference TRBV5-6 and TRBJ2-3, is DAGVTQSPTHLIKTRGQQVTLRCSPKSGHDTVSWYQQALGQGPQFIFQYYEEEERQRGNFPDRFSGHQFPNYSSELNVNALLLGDSALYLCASSLAGTGPDTQYFGPGTRLTVL.

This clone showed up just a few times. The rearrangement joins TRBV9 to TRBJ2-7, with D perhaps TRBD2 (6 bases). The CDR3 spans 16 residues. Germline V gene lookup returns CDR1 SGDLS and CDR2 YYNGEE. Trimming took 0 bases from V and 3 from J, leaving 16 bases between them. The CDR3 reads CASSVGGTSSIYEQYF. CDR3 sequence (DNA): TGTGCCAGCAGCGTAGGAGGGACTTCGTCCATCTACGAGCAGTACTTC.

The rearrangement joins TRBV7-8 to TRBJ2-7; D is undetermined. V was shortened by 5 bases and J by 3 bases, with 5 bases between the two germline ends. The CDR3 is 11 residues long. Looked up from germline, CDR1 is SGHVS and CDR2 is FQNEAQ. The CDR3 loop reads CASSPNYEQYF. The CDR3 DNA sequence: TGTGCCAGCAGCCCCAACTACGAGCAGTACTTC.

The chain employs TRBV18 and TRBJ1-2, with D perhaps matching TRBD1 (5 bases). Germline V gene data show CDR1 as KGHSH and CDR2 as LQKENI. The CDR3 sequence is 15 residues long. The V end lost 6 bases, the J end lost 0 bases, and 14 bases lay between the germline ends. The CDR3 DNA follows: TGTGCCAGCTCCCCAGGGCCCCCTACTAACTATGGCTACACCTTC. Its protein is CASSPGPPTNYGYTF.

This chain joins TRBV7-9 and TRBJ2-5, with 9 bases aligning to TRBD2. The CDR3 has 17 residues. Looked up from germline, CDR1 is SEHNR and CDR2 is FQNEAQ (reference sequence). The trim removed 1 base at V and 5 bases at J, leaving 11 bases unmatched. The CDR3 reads CASSLGPGTSLRETQYF. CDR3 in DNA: TGTGCCAGCAGCTTAGGTCCAGGGACTAGCTTAAGGGAGACCCAGTACTTC.

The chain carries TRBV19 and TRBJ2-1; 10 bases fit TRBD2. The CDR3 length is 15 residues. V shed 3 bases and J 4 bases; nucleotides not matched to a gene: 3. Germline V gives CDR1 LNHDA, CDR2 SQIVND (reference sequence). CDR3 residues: CASSMSGRAYNEQFF. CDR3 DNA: TGTGCCAGTAGTATGAGCGGGAGGGCATACAATGAGCAGTTCTTC.

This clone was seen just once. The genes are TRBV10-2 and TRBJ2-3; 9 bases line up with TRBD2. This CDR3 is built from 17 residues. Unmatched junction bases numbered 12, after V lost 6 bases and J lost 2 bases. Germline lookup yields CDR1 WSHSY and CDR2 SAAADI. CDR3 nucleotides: TGCGCCAGCAGAAGGATTCTAGCGGGACAATCCACAGATACGCAGTATTTT. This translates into CASRRILAGQSTDTQYF.

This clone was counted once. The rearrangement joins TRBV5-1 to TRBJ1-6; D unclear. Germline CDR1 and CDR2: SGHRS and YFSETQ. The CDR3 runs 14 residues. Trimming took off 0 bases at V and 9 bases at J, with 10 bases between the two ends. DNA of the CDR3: TGCGCCAGCAGCTTGGACGACACCATTTCACCCCTCCACTTT. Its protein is CASSLDDTISPLHF.

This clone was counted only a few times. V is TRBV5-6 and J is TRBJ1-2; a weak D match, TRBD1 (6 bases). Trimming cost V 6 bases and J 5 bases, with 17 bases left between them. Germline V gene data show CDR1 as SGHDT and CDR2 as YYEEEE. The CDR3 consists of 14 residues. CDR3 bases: TGTGCCAGCATGACACACAGGGTCGATTATGGCTACACCTTC. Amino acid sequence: CASMTHRVDYGYTF.

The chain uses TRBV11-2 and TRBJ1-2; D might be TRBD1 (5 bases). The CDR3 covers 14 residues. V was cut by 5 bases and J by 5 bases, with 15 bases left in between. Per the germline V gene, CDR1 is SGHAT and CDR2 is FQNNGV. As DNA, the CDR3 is TGTGCCAGCAGCCGAGTGGGGGGTTATTATGGCTACACCTTC. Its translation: CASSRVGGYYGYTF.

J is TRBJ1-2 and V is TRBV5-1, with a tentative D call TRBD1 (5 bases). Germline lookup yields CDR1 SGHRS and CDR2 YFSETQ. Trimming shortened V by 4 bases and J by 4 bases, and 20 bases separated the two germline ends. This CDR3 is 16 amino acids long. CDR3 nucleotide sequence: TGCGCCAGCAGCCCCGCCCGACAGCCGGGGGGCTATGGCTACACCTTC. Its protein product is CASSPARQPGGYGYTF.

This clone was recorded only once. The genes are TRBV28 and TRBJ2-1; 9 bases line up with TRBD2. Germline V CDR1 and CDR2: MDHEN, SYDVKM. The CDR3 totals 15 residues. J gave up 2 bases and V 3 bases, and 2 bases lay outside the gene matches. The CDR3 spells CASSFLAGPYNEQFF. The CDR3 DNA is TGTGCCAGCAGTTTCCTAGCGGGGCCCTACAATGAGCAGTTCTTC.

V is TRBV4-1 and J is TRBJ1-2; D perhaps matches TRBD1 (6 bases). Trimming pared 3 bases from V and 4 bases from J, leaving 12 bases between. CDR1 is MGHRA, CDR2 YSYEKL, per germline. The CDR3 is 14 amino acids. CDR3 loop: CASSHMTGSYGYTF. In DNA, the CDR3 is TGCGCCAGCAGCCACATGACAGGTAGCTATGGCTACACCTTC.

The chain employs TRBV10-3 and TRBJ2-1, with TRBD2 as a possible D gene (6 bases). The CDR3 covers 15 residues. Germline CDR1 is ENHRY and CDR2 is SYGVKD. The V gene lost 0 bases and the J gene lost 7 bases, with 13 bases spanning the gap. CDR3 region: CAISESLGLHNEQFF. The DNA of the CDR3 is TGTGCCATCAGTGAGTCGTTGGGACTTCATAATGAGCAGTTCTTC.

In DNA, the CDR3 is TGTGCCAGCAATGCCCGGGGGGGCCGTGAGACCCAGTACTTC. As protein: CASNARGGRETQYF. V usage is TRBV28 and J usage is TRBJ2-5; the match to TRBD2 covers 8 bases. This CDR3 contains 14 residues. V dropped 7 bases and J dropped 5; count of bases not matched to a gene: 9. Germline lookup yields CDR1 MDHEN and CDR2 SYDVKM.

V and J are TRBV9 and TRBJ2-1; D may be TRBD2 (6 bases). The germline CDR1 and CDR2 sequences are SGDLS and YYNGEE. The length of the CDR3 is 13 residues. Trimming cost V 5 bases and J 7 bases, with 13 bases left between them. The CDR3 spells CASSPGVRNEQFF. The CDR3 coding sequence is TGTGCCAGCAGTCCGGGAGTGAGGAATGAGCAGTTCTTC.

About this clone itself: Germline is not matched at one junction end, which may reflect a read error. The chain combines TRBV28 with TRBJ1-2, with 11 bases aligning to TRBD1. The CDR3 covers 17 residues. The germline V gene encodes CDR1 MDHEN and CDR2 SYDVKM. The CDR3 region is CASSRWDRGADNFGYTF. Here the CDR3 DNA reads TGTGCCAGCAGCCGTTGGGACAGGGGGGCCGACAACTTTGGCTACACCTTC.

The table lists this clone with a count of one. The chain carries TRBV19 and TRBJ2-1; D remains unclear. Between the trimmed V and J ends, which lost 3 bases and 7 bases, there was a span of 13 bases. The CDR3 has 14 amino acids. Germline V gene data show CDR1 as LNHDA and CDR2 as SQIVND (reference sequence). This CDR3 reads CASSISRNKNEQFF. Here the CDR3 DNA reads TGTGCCAGTAGTATTTCGCGCAATAAGAATGAGCAGTTCTTC.